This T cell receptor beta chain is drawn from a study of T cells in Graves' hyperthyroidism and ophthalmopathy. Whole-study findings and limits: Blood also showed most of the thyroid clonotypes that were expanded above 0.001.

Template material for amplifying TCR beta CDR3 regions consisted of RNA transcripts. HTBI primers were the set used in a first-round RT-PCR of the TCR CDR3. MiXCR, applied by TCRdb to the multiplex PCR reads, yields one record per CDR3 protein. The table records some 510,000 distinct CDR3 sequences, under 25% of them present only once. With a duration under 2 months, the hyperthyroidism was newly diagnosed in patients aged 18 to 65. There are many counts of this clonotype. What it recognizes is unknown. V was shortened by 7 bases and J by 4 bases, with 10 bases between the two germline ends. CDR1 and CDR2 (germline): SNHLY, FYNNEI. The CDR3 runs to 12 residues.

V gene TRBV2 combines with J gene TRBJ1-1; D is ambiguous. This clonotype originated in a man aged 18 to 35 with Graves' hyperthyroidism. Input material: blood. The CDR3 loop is CASNEGGTEAFF. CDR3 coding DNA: TGTGCCAGCAACGAAGGAGGCACTGAAGCTTTCTTT.